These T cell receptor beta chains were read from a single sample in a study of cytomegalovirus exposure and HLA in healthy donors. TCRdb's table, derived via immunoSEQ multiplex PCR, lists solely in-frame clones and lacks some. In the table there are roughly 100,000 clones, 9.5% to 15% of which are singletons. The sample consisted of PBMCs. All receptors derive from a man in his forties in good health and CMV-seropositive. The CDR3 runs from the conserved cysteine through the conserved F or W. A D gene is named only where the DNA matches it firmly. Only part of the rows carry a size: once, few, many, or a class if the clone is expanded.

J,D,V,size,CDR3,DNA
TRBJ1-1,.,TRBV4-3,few,CASSQTKGRGTEAFF,TGCGCCAGCAGCCAAACAAAGGGTCGGGGGACTGAAGCTTTCTTT
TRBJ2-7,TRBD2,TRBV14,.,CASSRPGLAGSEQYF,TGTGCCAGCAGCCGGCCGGGACTAGCGGGATCCGAGCAGTACTTC
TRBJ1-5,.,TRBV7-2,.,CASSFYNQPQHF,TGTGCCAGCAGCTTCTACAATCAGCCCCAGCATTTT
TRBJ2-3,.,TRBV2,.,CASSEVRPSGTDTQYF,TGTGCCAGCAGTGAAGTTAGGCCTAGCGGCACAGATACGCAGTATTTT
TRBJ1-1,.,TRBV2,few,CASGPRVDTEAFF,TGTGCCAGCGGCCCCAGGGTAGACACTGAAGCTTTCTTT
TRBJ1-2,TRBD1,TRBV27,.,CASRLQDRGGYTF,TGTGCCAGCAGACTACAGGACAGGGGAGGCTACACCTTC
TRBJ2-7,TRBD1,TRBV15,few,CATSGEDRGQDEQYF,TGTGCCACCAGCGGGGAAGACAGGGGGCAGGACGAGCAGTACTTC
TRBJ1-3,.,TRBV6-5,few,CASSYSGDKFGNTIYF,TGTGCCAGCAGTTACTCCGGGGACAAGTTTGGAAACACCATATATTTT
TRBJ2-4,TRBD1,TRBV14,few,CASSQQPTGTDKYF,TGTGCCAGCAGCCAACAACCGACCGGGACAGATAAGTACTTC
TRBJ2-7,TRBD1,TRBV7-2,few,CASSFGRSGKGATYEQYF,TGTGCCAGCAGCTTTGGTAGATCAGGAAAGGGGGCGACCTACGAGCAGTACTTC
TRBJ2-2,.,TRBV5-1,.,CASSLVAANTGELFF,TGCGCCAGCAGCTTGGTGGCAGCGAACACCGGGGAGCTGTTTTTT
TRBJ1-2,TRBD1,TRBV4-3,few,CASSQESTGTYGYTF,TGCGCCAGCAGCCAAGAGTCGACAGGGACCTATGGCTACACCTTC
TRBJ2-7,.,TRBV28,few,CASSFSQGTYEQYF,TGTGCCAGTAGTTTCTCCCAGGGTACCTACGAGCAGTACTTC
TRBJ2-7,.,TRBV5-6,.,CASSLSFFSSYEQYF,TGTGCCAGCAGCTTGTCGTTTTTCAGCTCCTACGAGCAGTACTTC
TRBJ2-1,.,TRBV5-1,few,CASSLAGVSYNEQFF,TGCGCCAGCAGCTTGGCCGGGGTCTCCTACAATGAGCAGTTCTTC
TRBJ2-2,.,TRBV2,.,CASVGANTGELFF,TGTGCCAGCGTAGGGGCGAACACCGGGGAGCTGTTTTTT
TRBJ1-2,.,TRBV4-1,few,CASSQALPQGNYGYTF,TGCGCCAGCAGCCAAGCCCTCCCCCAGGGGAACTATGGCTACACCTTC